These 18 T cell receptor beta chains were all obtained from the same sample, sequenced in a study of radiation and T cells in renal cell carcinoma. Time point meaning: blood 4 weeks post-SBRT, at nephrectomy. Treatment reported: 15 Gy SBRT to primary tumor, nephrectomy 4 weeks later. Only in-frame clones appear in the TCRdb table, and some are missing; sequencing was by immunoSEQ multiplex PCR. The data contain 150,000 to 200,000 clones, around 90% of them singletons. The sequences come from blood, collected from a patient whose treatment included radiotherapy and nephrectomy. These receptors were collected from a woman aged 50 to 60 with renal cell carcinoma.

The V gene is TRBV10-3, the J gene TRBJ1-1, with TRBD1 matching over 7 bases. V lost 4 bases and J lost 2; bases outside the gene matches: 7. The CDR3 sequence is 15 residues long. Looked up from germline, CDR1 is ENHRY and CDR2 is SYGVKD. CDR3 bases: TGTGCCATCAGTGGGGGGGACAGAGCCAACACTGAAGCTTTCTTT. Protein: CAISGGDRANTEAFF.

This clone came up a few times. This chain links TRBV4-1 with TRBJ1-1; D possibly corresponds to TRBD1 (5 bases). Deletions cut 0 bases from V and 2 bases from J, with 13 bases between. From germline, CDR1 is MGHRA and CDR2 YSYEKL. CDR3 length: 16 residues. The CDR3 loop is CASSQDGRGGNTEAFF. For the CDR3, the DNA is TGCGCCAGCAGCCAAGATGGAAGGGGCGGTAACACTGAAGCTTTCTTT.

This clone has just a few counts. The gene calls are TRBV2 and TRBJ2-1; 10 bases are shared with TRBD2. The CDR3 is 14 residues long. CDR1 and CDR2 from the germline V gene are SNHLY and FYNNEI. J gave up 7 bases and V 8 bases, and 8 bases lay outside the gene matches. This chain's CDR3 is CASSSGGAYNEQFF. DNA of the CDR3: TGTGCCAGCTCCAGCGGGGGGGCTTATAATGAGCAGTTCTTC.

This clone has just one count. J is TRBJ1-5 and V is TRBV5-1, with TRBD1 as a possible D gene (5 bases). V gave up 5 bases and J gave up 1 base, with 7 bases separating them. Germline CDR1 is SGHRS and CDR2 is YFSETQ. The CDR3 totals 13 residues. The CDR3 reads CASSWGSNQPQHF. CDR3 coding DNA: TGCGCCAGCAGTTGGGGCAGCAATCAGCCCCAGCATTTT. The full variable domain, rest sourced from reference TRBV5-1 and TRBJ1-5, is KAGVTQTPRYLIKTRGQQVTLSCSPISGHRSVSWYQQTPGQGLQFLFEYFSETQRNKGNFPGRFSGRQFSNSRSEMNVSTLELGDSALYLCASSWGSNQPQHFGDGTRLSIL.

V and J are TRBV7-2 and TRBJ1-6; D unclear. This CDR3 comprises 14 residues. The germline CDR1 and CDR2 sequences are SGHTA and FQGNSA. V lost 7 bases to trimming and J lost 7 bases, with 14 bases between them. For the CDR3, the DNA is TGTGCCAGCAACCAGGACGTGGGGAATTCACCCCTCCACTTT. It encodes CASNQDVGNSPLHF.

V usage is TRBV30 and J usage is TRBJ1-2; 8 nucleotides align to TRBD1. This CDR3 comprises 13 residues. V was pared by 3 bases and J by 1 base, with 1 base of the junction left unmatched. Germline lookup yields CDR1 GTSNPN and CDR2 SVGIG (reference sequence). CDR3 protein: CAWSDRGNYGYTF. CDR3 DNA sequence: TGTGCCTGGAGCGACAGGGGTAACTATGGCTACACCTTC.

Here the CDR3 DNA reads TGCGCCAGCAGCTTGGGACAGGGTGTATCCGGGACCGGGGAGCTGTTTTTT. Translated, it gives CASSLGQGVSGTGELFF. V usage is TRBV5-1 and J usage is TRBJ2-2; 7 nucleotides match TRBD1. The CDR3 covers 17 residues. In germline, CDR1 is SGHRS, CDR2 YFSETQ. J lost 5 bases, V lost 0 bases, and 10 bases had no gene match.

The chain recombines TRBV6-1 with TRBJ1-2; 9 positions agree with TRBD1. In germline, CDR1 is MNHNS, CDR2 SASEGT. With V trimmed by 2 bases and J by 7 bases, 8 bases remained unmatched. The CDR3 has 15 residues. CDR3 residues: CASSEYRGRPRGYTF. For the CDR3, the DNA is TGTGCCAGCAGTGAATACAGGGGGCGCCCCCGTGGCTACACCTTC.

V is TRBV7-8 and J is TRBJ2-7; perhaps TRBD2 as D (5 bases). CDR1 SGHVS and CDR2 FQNEAQ come from the germline V gene. Between the trimmed V and J ends, which lost 3 bases and 5 bases, there was a span of 8 bases. CDR3 length equals 12 residues. CDR3 coding DNA: TGTGCCAGCAGCTTTTTGGGAGACGAGCAGTACTTC. It encodes CASSFLGDEQYF.

The chain links TRBV5-4 to TRBJ2-1; the D is unclear. Per germline, CDR1 SGHNT and CDR2 YYREEE (reference sequence). The CDR3 extends over 12 amino acids. Trimming stripped 3 bases from V and 7 bases from J, with 8 bases between. CDR3 DNA: TGTGCCAGCAGCTCGAATCAGAATGAGCAGTTCTTC. Protein product: CASSSNQNEQFF.

The rearrangement uses TRBV21-1 and TRBJ2-2. TRBV21-1 is reported as a pseudogene. CDR3 size: 17 residues. DNA of the CDR3: TGTGCCAGCAGCCCTCCCAGTCCCTACGCGAACACCGGGGAGCTGTTTTTT. Its protein is CASSPPSPYANTGELFF.

The chain couples TRBV5-1 to TRBJ2-7; 10 bases match TRBD1. The V gene end was trimmed by 4 bases and the J gene end by 2 bases; junction bases not matched to a gene: 6. The CDR3 covers 15 residues. Germline lookup yields CDR1 SGHRS and CDR2 YFSETQ. The CDR3 loop is CASSPSGQGAYEQYF. CDR3 nucleotides: TGCGCCAGCAGCCCGAGCGGACAGGGGGCCTACGAGCAGTACTTC.

The chain employs TRBV30 and TRBJ1-2, with D perhaps matching TRBD1 (6 bases). This CDR3 region has 18 residues. Trimming took 0 bases from V and 6 from J, leaving 26 bases between them. In germline, CDR1 is GTSNPN, CDR2 SVGIG (reference sequence). The CDR3 sequence: CAWSVSRFRGALSDGYTF. The CDR3, as DNA: TGTGCCTGGAGTGTTTCTCGATTTCGGGGGGCCCTGTCGGATGGCTACACCTTC.

The chain joins TRBV5-4 to TRBJ1-2, with 7 bases matching TRBD1. CDR1 and CDR2 from the germline V gene are SGHNT and YYREEE (reference sequence). The V gene end was trimmed by 2 bases and the J gene end by 3 bases; junction bases not matched to a gene: 4. CDR3 length: 14 amino acids. CDR3 residues: CASSFSGQDYGYTF. As DNA, the CDR3 is TGTGCCAGCAGCTTCTCTGGACAGGACTATGGCTACACCTTC.

This clone was counted between two and nine times. This rearrangement joins TRBV15 to TRBJ1-1; D is perhaps TRBD1 (5 bases). Germline values: CDR1 LNHNV, CDR2 YYDKDF (reference sequence). Between the trimmed V and J ends, which lost 2 bases and 5 bases, there was a span of 15 bases. The CDR3 is 15 residues long. DNA of the CDR3: TGTGCCACCAGCAGACCCCCGGGGCCGAGGACTGAAGCTTTCTTT. It is translated as CATSRPPGPRTEAFF.

The rearrangement uses TRBV5-4 and TRBJ1-1; D is possibly TRBD1 (5 bases). Trimming took off 3 bases at V and 5 bases at J, with 11 bases between the two ends. In germline, CDR1 is SGHNT, CDR2 YYREEE (reference sequence). CDR3 size: 13 residues. The CDR3 nucleotides read TGTGCCAGCAGCTGGGTTCGACAGACTGAAGCTTTCTTT. It is translated as CASSWVRQTEAFF. Full variable domain (outside the CDR3, taken from reference TRBV5-4 and TRBJ1-1): ETGVTQSPTHLIKTRGQQVTLRCSSQSGHNTVSWYQQALGQGPQFIFQYYREEENGRGNFPPRFSGLQFPNYSSELNVNALELDDSALYLCASSWVRQTEAFFGQGTRLTVV.

The rearrangement joins TRBV4-1 to TRBJ2-5; the D gene is possibly TRBD1 (7 bases). The CDR3 is 14 amino acids. Trimming cost V 0 bases and J 6 bases, with 11 bases left between them. Looked up from germline, CDR1 is MGHRA and CDR2 is YSYEKL. The CDR3 DNA sequence: TGCGCCAGCAGCCAAGAACAGGGGAGGCAGACCCAGTACTTC. Translation gives CASSQEQGRQTQYF.

This chain connects TRBV18 to TRBJ1-2, with D possibly TRBD1 on 5 matching bases. Germline CDR1 is KGHSH and CDR2 is LQKENI. Trimming took off 2 bases at V and 4 bases at J, with 8 bases between the two ends. The CDR3 contains 13 residues. CDR3 coding DNA: TGTGCCAGCTCACCAGGGACGGGCTATGGCTACACCTTC. This codes for CASSPGTGYGYTF.